A selection of T cell receptor beta chains follows, all from one sample in a study of blood T cell repertoires in COVID-19. Data came from immunoSEQ multiplex PCR; TCRdb stores just in-frame clones and leaves some out. The data contain around 160,000 clones, around 85% of them singletons. Sequencing used peripheral blood. The receptors were sampled from a man aged 55 to 70 with active or convalescent COVID-19. Both conserved end residues are part of each CDR3. The D gene is left open where the match is weak. Some rows mark clone size as missing; the rest say once, few, many or name a class of expanded clone.

abundance: few; j_gene: TRBJ1-4; d_gene: -; v_gene: TRBV11-2; CDR3nt: TGTGCCAGCAGCCCGCAGTTGGGGGGGGAAAAACTGTTTTTT; CDR3aa: CASSPQLGGEKLFF
abundance: -; j_gene: TRBJ2-5; d_gene: TRBD1; v_gene: TRBV6-7; CDR3nt: TGTGCCAGCACACGTGGACAGGGGGCTTTTTGGGAGACCCAGTACTTC; CDR3aa: CASTRGQGAFWETQYF
abundance: -; j_gene: TRBJ1-2; d_gene: TRBD1; v_gene: TRBV6-5; CDR3nt: TGTGCCAGCAGCCCGACAGGGGGCAATGGCTACACCTTC; CDR3aa: CASSPTGGNGYTF
abundance: -; j_gene: TRBJ2-5; d_gene: -; v_gene: TRBV3-1/TRBV3-2; CDR3nt: TGTGCCAGCAGCCAAGTTTTCCGCGCTCAAGAGACCCAGTACTTC; CDR3aa: CASSQVFRAQETQYF
abundance: -; j_gene: TRBJ1-1; d_gene: -; v_gene: TRBV6-5; CDR3nt: TGTGCCAGCATGGACAGCATGAACACTGAAGCTTTCTTT; CDR3aa: CASMDSMNTEAFF
abundance: once; j_gene: TRBJ1-4; d_gene: -; v_gene: TRBV5-6; CDR3nt: TGTGCCAGCAGCTTAAACGACCGGGGGGAAAAACTGTTTTTT; CDR3aa: CASSLNDRGEKLFF
abundance: -; j_gene: TRBJ2-4; d_gene: TRBD1; v_gene: TRBV19; CDR3nt: TGTGCCAGTAGTATGGCAGACTTGGGACAGGGGGCCCACATTCAGTACTTC; CDR3aa: CASSMADLGQGAHIQYF
abundance: -; j_gene: TRBJ1-2; d_gene: -; v_gene: TRBV29-1; CDR3nt: TGCAGCGCCGCTCGCAGTGGGGGCTCGGATGGCTACACCTTC; CDR3aa: CSAARSGGSDGYTF
abundance: -; j_gene: TRBJ2-5; d_gene: TRBD1; v_gene: TRBV5-4; CDR3nt: TGTGCCAGCAGCCCCGACAGGGATGAGACCCAGTACTTC; CDR3aa: CASSPDRDETQYF
abundance: -; j_gene: TRBJ2-2; d_gene: -; v_gene: TRBV24-1; CDR3nt: TGTGCCACCACTCCAGGCACCGGGGAGCTGTTTTTT; CDR3aa: CATTPGTGELFF
abundance: few; j_gene: TRBJ1-2; d_gene: TRBD1; v_gene: TRBV5-4; CDR3nt: TGTGCCAGCAGCTCGGGACAGGGATATGGCTACACCTTC; CDR3aa: CASSSGQGYGYTF
abundance: -; j_gene: TRBJ2-5; d_gene: -; v_gene: TRBV6-5; CDR3nt: TGTGCCAGCAGTTACGGGGGGGCTGGGCAAGAGACCCAGTACTTC; CDR3aa: CASSYGGAGQETQYF
abundance: -; j_gene: TRBJ2-5; d_gene: -; v_gene: TRBV3-1/TRBV3-2; CDR3nt: TGTGCCAGCAGCCAAGAATGGGCTCCCCAGTACCAAGAGACCCAGTACTTC; CDR3aa: CASSQEWAPQYQETQYF
abundance: -; j_gene: TRBJ2-3; d_gene: TRBD1; v_gene: TRBV11-2; CDR3nt: TGTGCCAGCAGCCTATGGACAGGGGGGGGCACAGATACGCAGTATTTT; CDR3aa: CASSLWTGGGTDTQYF
abundance: -; j_gene: TRBJ2-2; d_gene: -; v_gene: TRBV7-2; CDR3nt: TGTGCCAGCAGCCCTACGAACACCGGGGAGCTGTTTTTT; CDR3aa: CASSPTNTGELFF
abundance: -; j_gene: TRBJ1-3; d_gene: TRBD1; v_gene: TRBV7-2; CDR3nt: TGTGCCAGCAGCCCCCGGGGACAGGACCCCTCTGGAAACACCATATATTTT; CDR3aa: CASSPRGQDPSGNTIYF
abundance: -; j_gene: TRBJ2-1; d_gene: TRBD2; v_gene: TRBV18; CDR3nt: TGTGCCAGCTCATCCCTGACAGGACTAGCCGTCAATGAGCAGTTCTTC; CDR3aa: CASSSLTGLAVNEQFF
abundance: -; j_gene: TRBJ1-4; d_gene: -; v_gene: TRBV27; CDR3nt: TGTGCCAGCAGTACGGGGGAAGTTGAAAAACTGTTTTTT; CDR3aa: CASSTGEVEKLFF
abundance: -; j_gene: TRBJ1-2; d_gene: -; v_gene: TRBV6-5; CDR3nt: TGTGCCAGCAGTATCACAGGGATGGGAGTATCGGGCTACACCTTC; CDR3aa: CASSITGMGVSGYTF
abundance: -; j_gene: TRBJ2-7; d_gene: TRBD1; v_gene: TRBV5-8; CDR3nt: TGTGCCAGCAGCCGATCCGGGACAGGGAGAGGCGAGCAGTACTTC; CDR3aa: CASSRSGTGRGEQYF
abundance: -; j_gene: TRBJ2-7; d_gene: -; v_gene: TRBV28; CDR3nt: TGTGCCAGCAGTCCTCTTCCTAGCGCCAGCTCCTACGAGCAGTACTTC; CDR3aa: CASSPLPSASSYEQYF
abundance: -; j_gene: TRBJ2-3; d_gene: TRBD1; v_gene: TRBV6-1; CDR3nt: TGTGCCAGCAGTGACAGGGGGTTCCGCACAGATACGCAGTATTTT; CDR3aa: CASSDRGFRTDTQYF
abundance: once; j_gene: TRBJ1-1; d_gene: -; v_gene: TRBV12-3/TRBV12-4; CDR3nt: TGTGCCAGCAGTTTATCTTCGGGGGTTAATGCTTTCTTT; CDR3aa: CASSLSSGVNAFF
abundance: -; j_gene: TRBJ2-5; d_gene: TRBD1; v_gene: TRBV18; CDR3nt: TGTGCCAGCTCACCAATGGGGACAGGGGTTTCGGAGACCCAGTACTTC; CDR3aa: CASSPMGTGVSETQYF